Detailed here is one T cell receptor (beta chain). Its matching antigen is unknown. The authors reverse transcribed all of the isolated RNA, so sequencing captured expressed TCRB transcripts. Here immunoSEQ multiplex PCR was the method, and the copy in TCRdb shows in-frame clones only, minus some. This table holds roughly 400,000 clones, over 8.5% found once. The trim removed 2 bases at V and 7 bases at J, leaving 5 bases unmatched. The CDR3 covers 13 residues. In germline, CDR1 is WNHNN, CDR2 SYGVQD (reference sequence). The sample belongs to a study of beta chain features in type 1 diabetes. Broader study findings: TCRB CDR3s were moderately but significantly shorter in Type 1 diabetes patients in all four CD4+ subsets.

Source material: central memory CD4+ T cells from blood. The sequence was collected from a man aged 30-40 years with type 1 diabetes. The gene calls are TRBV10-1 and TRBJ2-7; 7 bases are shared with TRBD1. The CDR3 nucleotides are TGCGCCAGCAGTGAGAACAGACAGGGAGAGCAGTACTTC. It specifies CASSENRQGEQYF.